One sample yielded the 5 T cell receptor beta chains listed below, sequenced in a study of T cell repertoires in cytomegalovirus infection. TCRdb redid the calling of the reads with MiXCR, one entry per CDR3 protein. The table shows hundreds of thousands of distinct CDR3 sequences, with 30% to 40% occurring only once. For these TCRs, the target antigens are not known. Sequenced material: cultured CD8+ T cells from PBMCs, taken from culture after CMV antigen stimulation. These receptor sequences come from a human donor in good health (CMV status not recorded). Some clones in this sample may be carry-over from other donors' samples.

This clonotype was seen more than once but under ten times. CDR3 DNA sequence: TGTGCCGTCGAAAGGGGGACTGAAGCTTTCTTT. Translation: CAVERGTEAFF. The chain couples TRBV27 to TRBJ1-1; D is perhaps TRBD1 (6 bases). This CDR3 is 11 amino acids long. V lost 11 bases and J 5 bases, leaving 12 bases between the germline ends. Germline loops: CDR1 MNHEY, CDR2 SMNVEV (reference sequence).

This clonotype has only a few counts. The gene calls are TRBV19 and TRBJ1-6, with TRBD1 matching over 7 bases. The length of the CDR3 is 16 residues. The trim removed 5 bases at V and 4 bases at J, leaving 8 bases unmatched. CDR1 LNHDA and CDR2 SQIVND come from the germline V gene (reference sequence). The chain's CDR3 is CASSAIRDRYNSPLHF. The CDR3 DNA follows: TGTGCCAGTAGTGCAATCCGGGACAGATATAATTCACCCCTCCACTTT.

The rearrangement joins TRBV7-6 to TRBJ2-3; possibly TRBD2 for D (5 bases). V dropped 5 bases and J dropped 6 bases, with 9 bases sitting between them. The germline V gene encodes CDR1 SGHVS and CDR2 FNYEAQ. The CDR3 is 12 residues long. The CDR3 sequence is CASSHGLDTQYF. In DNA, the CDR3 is TGTGCCAGCAGCCACGGACTCGATACGCAGTATTTT.

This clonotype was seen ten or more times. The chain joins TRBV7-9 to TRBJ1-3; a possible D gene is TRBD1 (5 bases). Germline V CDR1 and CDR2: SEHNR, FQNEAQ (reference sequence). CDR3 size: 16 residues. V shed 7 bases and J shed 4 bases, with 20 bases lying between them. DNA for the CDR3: TGTGCCAGCATCAGCTTAATTCAGGGACTCGGAAACACCATATATTTT. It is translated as CASISLIQGLGNTIYF.

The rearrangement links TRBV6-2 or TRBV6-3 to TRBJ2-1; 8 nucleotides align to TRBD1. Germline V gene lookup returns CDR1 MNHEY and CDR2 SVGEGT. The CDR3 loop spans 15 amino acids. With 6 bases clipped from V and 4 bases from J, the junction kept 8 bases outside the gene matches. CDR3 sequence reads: CASSPQGQEYNEQFF. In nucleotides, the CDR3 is TGTGCCAGCAGCCCCCAGGGACAGGAGTACAATGAGCAGTTCTTC.